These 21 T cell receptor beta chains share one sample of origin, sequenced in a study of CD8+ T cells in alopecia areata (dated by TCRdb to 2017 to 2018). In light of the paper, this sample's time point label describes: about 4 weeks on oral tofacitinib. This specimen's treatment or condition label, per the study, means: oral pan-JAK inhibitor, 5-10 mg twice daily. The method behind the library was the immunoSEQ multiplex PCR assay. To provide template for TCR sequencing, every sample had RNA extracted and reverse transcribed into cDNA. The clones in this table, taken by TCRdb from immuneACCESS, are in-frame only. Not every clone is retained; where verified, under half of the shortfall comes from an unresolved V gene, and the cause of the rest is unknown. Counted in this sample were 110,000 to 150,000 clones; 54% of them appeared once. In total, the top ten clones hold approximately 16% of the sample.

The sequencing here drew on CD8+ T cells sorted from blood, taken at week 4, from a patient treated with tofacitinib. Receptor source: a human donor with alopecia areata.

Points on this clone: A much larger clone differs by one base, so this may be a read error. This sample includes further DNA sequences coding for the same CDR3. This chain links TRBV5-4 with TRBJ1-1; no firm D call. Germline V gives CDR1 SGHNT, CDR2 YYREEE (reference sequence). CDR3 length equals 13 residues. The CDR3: CASSSQRGTEAFF. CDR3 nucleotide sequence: TGCGCCAGCAGCTCCCAACGGGGCACTGAAGCTTTCTTT.

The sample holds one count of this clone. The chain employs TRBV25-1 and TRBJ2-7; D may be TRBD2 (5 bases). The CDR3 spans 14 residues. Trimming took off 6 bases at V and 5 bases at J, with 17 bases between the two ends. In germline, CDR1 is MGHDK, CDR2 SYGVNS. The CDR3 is CASSPLGGRNEQYF. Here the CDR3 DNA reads TGTGCCAGCAGCCCCCTAGGAGGCCGGAACGAGCAGTACTTC.

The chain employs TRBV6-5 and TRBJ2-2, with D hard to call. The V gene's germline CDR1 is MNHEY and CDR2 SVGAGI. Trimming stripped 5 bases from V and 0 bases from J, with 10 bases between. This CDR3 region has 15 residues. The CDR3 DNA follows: TGTGCCAGCAGTCTCGGAAACGCGAACACCGGGGAGCTGTTTTTT. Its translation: CASSLGNANTGELFF.

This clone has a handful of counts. CDR3 nucleotides: TGTGCCAGCAGTGACTCGGTAGCGGGGGGGCCCCGTGAGCAGTTCTTC. Translated: CASSDSVAGGPREQFF. The genes are TRBV6-4 and TRBJ2-1; 11 bases align to TRBD2. CDR1 is MRHNA and CDR2 is SNTAGT in the germline V gene. V trimming: 0 bases; J trimming: 9 bases; junction bases outside the gene matches: 7. This CDR3 comprises 16 residues.

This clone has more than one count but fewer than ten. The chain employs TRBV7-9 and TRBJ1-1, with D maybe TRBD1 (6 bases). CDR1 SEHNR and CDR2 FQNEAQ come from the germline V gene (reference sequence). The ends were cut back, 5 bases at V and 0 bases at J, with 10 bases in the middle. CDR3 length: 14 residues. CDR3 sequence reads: CASSQGGVNTEAFF. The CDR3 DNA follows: TGTGCCAGCAGCCAAGGGGGAGTGAACACTGAAGCTTTCTTT.

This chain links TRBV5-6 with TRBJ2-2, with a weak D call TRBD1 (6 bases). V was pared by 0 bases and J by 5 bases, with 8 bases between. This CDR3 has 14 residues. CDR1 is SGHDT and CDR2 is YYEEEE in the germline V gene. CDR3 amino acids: CASSLATGTGELFF. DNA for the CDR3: TGTGCCAGCAGCTTGGCTACAGGGACCGGGGAGCTGTTTTTT.

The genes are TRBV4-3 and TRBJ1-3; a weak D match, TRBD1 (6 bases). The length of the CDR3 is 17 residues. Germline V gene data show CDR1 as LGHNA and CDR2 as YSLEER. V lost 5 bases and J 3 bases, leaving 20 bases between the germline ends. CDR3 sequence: CASSSSGEGSRGNTIYF. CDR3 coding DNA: TGCGCCAGCAGCTCCTCAGGGGAGGGCTCACGTGGAAACACCATATATTTT.

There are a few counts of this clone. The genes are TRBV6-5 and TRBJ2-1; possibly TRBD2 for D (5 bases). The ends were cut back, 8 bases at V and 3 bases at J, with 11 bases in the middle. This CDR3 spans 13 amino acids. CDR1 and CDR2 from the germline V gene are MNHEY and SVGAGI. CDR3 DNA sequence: TGTGCCAGCGCGTGGGCGGGCTACAATGAGCAGTTCTTC. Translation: CASAWAGYNEQFF.

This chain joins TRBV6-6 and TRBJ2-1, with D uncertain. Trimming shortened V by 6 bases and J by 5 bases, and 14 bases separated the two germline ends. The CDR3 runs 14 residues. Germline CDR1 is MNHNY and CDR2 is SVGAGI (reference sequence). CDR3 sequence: CASSSAGPDNEQFF. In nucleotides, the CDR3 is TGTGCCAGCAGCTCTGCCGGGCCTGACAATGAGCAGTTCTTC.

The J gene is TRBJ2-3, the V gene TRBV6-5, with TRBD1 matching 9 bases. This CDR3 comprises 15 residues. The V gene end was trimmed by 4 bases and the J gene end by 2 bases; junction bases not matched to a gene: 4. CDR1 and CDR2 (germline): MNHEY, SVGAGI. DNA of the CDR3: TGTGCCAGCAGTTCCGGGACAGGGCACACAGATACGCAGTATTTT. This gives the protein CASSSGTGHTDTQYF.

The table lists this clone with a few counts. The CDR3 bases are TGTGCCAGCAGTCCCGGACAGGGCTACGAGCAGTACTTC. This codes for CASSPGQGYEQYF. This chain joins TRBV7-6 and TRBJ2-7; 8 bases map to TRBD1. The CDR3 has 13 amino acids. The junction had 4 bases not matched to a gene; V was cut back by 6 bases and J by 3 bases. Germline V gene data show CDR1 as SGHVS and CDR2 as FNYEAQ.

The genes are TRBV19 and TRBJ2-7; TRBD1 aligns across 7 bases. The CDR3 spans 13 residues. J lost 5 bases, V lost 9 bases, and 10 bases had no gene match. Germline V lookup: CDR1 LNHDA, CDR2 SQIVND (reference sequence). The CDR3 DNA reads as TGTGCCAGCGGGGACAGCGGAATCCACGAGCAGTACTTC. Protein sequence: CASGDSGIHEQYF.

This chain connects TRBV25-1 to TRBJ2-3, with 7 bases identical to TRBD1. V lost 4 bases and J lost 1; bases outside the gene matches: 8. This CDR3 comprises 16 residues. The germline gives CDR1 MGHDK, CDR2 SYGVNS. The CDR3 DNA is TGTGCCAGCAGTGTCGTCTTCACAGGGGGCACAGATACGCAGTATTTT. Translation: CASSVVFTGGTDTQYF.

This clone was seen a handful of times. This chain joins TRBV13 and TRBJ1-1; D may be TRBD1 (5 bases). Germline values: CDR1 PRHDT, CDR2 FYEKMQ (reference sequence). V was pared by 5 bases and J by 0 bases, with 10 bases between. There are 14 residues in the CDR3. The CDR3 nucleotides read TGTGCCAGCAGCCAGGGACGGTTGAACACTGAAGCTTTCTTT. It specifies CASSQGRLNTEAFF.

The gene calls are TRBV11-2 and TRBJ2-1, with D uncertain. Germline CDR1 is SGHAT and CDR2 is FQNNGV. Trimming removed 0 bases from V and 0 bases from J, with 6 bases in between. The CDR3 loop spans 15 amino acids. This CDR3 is CASSLDANSYNEQFF. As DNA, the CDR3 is TGTGCCAGCAGCTTAGACGCCAACTCCTACAATGAGCAGTTCTTC. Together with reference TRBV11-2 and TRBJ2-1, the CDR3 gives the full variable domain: EAGVAQSPRYKIIEKRQSVAFWCNPISGHATLYWYQQILGQGPKLLIQFQNNGVVDDSQLPKDRFSAERLKGVDSTLKIQPAKLEDSAVYLCASSLDANSYNEQFFGPGTRLTVL.

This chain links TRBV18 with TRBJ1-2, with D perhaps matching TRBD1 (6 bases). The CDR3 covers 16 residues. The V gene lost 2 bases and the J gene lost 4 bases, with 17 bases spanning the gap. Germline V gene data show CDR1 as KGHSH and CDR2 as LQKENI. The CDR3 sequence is CASSPEQDSWLYGYTF. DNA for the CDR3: TGTGCCAGCTCACCAGAACAGGACAGTTGGCTCTATGGCTACACCTTC.

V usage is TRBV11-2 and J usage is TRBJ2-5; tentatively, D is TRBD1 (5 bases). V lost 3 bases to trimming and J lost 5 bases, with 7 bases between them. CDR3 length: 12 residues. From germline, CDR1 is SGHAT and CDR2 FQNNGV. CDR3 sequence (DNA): TGTGCCAGCAGCTTCCAGGGCGAGACCCAGTACTTC. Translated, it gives CASSFQGETQYF.

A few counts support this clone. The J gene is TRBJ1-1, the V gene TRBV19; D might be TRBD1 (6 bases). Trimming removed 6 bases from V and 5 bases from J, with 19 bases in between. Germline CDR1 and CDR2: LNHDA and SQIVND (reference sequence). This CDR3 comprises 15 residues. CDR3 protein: CASRVSAGGRTEAFF. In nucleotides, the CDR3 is TGTGCCAGTAGGGTCTCGGCGGGGGGCCGTACTGAAGCTTTCTTT.

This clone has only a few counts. CDR3 nucleotide sequence: TGCAGCGTGGCTAGCCCCAGCTCCTACAATGAGCAGTTCTTC. Encoded protein: CSVASPSSYNEQFF. The J gene is TRBJ2-1, the V gene TRBV29-1; D is perhaps TRBD2 (5 bases). Germline CDR1 is SQVTM and CDR2 is ANQGSEA. The CDR3 extends over 14 amino acids. Trimming cost V 6 bases and J 0 bases, with 12 bases left between them.

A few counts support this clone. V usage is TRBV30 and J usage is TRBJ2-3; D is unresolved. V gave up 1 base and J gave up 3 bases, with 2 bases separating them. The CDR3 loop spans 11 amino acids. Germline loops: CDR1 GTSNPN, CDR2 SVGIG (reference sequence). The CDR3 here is CAWSGTDTQYF. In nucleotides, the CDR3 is TGTGCCTGGAGTGGGACAGATACGCAGTATTTT.

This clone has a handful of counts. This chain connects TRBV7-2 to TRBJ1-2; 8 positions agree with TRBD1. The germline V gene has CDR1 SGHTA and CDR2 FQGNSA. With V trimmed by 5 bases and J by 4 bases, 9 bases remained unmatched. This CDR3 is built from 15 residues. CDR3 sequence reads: CASSPRTGSSYGYTF. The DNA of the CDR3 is TGTGCCAGCAGCCCTCGGACAGGGAGTAGCTATGGCTACACCTTC.